A single sample gave rise to the 19 T cell receptor beta chains below, sequenced in a study of cytomegalovirus exposure and HLA in healthy donors. With 60 Vbeta and 13 Jbeta primers, the PCR was carried out. Clones were sequenced by immunoSEQ multiplex PCR, and TCRdb holds only the in-frame ones, with some missing. The sample has 150,000 to 200,000 clones, around 80% seen once. Source material: PBMCs. These receptors came from a woman younger than 45 in good health and CMV-seropositive.

The chain combines TRBV6-1 with TRBJ2-4; tentatively, D is TRBD2 (5 bases). This CDR3 comprises 16 residues. Germline assignment: CDR1 MNHNS and CDR2 SASEGT. Trimming pared 2 bases from V and 0 bases from J, leaving 11 bases between. The CDR3 sequence is CASSEPPSLAKNIQYF. CDR3 nucleotide sequence: TGTGCCAGCAGTGAACCTCCTAGCTTAGCCAAAAACATTCAGTACTTC.

This clone was recorded once. The genes are TRBV19 and TRBJ1-6; D is perhaps TRBD1 (5 bases). The CDR3 contains 12 residues. The V and J ends lost 5 bases and 10 bases respectively, with 9 bases between them. Germline V gene sequence: CDR1 LNHDA, CDR2 SQIVND (reference sequence). The CDR3 loop is CASSQGASPLHF. In nucleotides, the CDR3 is TGTGCCAGTAGTCAAGGGGCGTCACCCCTCCACTTT.

This clone turned up a few times. The rearrangement uses TRBV30 and TRBJ2-7; 10 nucleotides line up with TRBD1. This CDR3 contains 15 residues. The germline V gene encodes CDR1 GTSNPN and CDR2 SVGIG (reference sequence). The V gene end was trimmed by 0 bases and the J gene end by 4 bases; junction bases not matched to a gene: 6. CDR3 nucleotides: TGTGCCTGGAGTGTACTAGGGACAGGGGCATACGAGCAGTACTTC. It translates to CAWSVLGTGAYEQYF.

This chain links TRBV6-5 with TRBJ2-3, with D perhaps matching TRBD1 (5 bases). Deletions cut 0 bases from V and 7 bases from J, with 11 bases between. CDR1 and CDR2 from the germline V gene are MNHEY and SVGAGI. The length of the CDR3 is 14 residues. The CDR3 region is CASSYSKGSNTQYF. The CDR3 DNA sequence: TGTGCCAGCAGTTACTCGAAGGGGTCGAATACGCAGTATTTT.

This chain connects TRBV4-1 to TRBJ2-1, with D perhaps TRBD2 (5 bases). Germline CDR1 is MGHRA and CDR2 is YSYEKL. The V end was cut by 2 bases, the J end by 12 bases, with 17 bases between. This CDR3 is 14 amino acids long. The CDR3 coding sequence is TGCGCCAGCAGCCAACCTCTGAGAGGGCCCATGCAGTTCTTC. Protein product: CASSQPLRGPMQFF.

V is TRBV5-6 and J is TRBJ2-7; D unclear. Trimming left V 3 bases short and J 1 base short, with 8 bases between. CDR1 SGHDT and CDR2 YYEEEE come from the germline V gene. The CDR3 contains 13 residues. This CDR3 is CASSSSRSYEQYF. DNA for the CDR3: TGTGCCAGCAGCTCGTCCCGTTCCTACGAGCAGTACTTC.

This chain connects TRBV11-2 to TRBJ1-5; TRBD1 aligns across 8 bases. The CDR3 is 14 residues long. The V and J ends lost 3 bases and 7 bases, in that order; junction bases with no gene match: 5. Germline V gene lookup returns CDR1 SGHAT and CDR2 FQNNGV. The CDR3 sequence: CASSFGTGGQPQHF. The CDR3 DNA reads TGTGCCAGCAGCTTCGGGACAGGAGGGCAGCCCCAGCATTTT.

In this sample, this clone turned up once. The chain recombines TRBV7-8 with TRBJ2-7, with TRBD1 as a possible D gene (6 bases). V shed 0 bases and J shed 4 bases, with 16 bases lying between them. In germline, CDR1 is SGHVS, CDR2 FQNEAQ. The CDR3 is 16 residues long. The CDR3 reads CASSLALDRSPYEQYF. CDR3 DNA: TGTGCCAGCAGCTTAGCCCTCGACAGGTCGCCTTACGAGCAGTACTTC. Using reference TRBV7-8 and TRBJ2-7 for the parts outside the CDR3, the full variable domain is GAGVSQSPRYKVAKRGQDVALRCDPISGHVSLFWYQQALGQGPEFLTYFQNEAQLDKSGLPSDRFFAERPEGSVSTLKIQRTQQEDSAVYLCASSLALDRSPYEQYFGPGTRLTVT.

The V call is TRBV10-1, the J call TRBJ2-7; a possible D gene is TRBD2 (6 bases). This CDR3 has 18 amino acids. V was trimmed by 2 bases and J by 0 bases, leaving 20 bases between them. From germline, CDR1 is WNHNN and CDR2 SYGVQD (reference sequence). CDR3 sequence: CASSEEGPRGSSSYEQYF. The CDR3 nucleotides read TGCGCCAGCAGTGAGGAGGGGCCTCGGGGGTCGAGCTCCTACGAGCAGTACTTC.

As regards this clone: Its ends do not fully match the called genes, so a read error is possible. The chain carries TRBV5-6 and TRBJ1-5; a possible D gene is TRBD1 (5 bases). Germline V gives CDR1 SGHDT, CDR2 YYEEEE. This CDR3 is built from 15 residues. The CDR3: CATSRFGGSNQPQHF. DNA of the CDR3: TGTGCCACCAGCCGGTTTGGGGGGAGCAATCAGCCCCAGCATTTT. The full variable domain, its missing parts supplied by reference TRBV5-6 and TRBJ1-5, is DAGVTQSPTHLIKTRGQQVTLRCSPKSGHDTVSWYQQALGQGPQFIFQYYEEEERQRGNFPDRFSGHQFPNYSSELNVNALLLGDSALYLCATSRFGGSNQPQHFGDGTRLSIL.

The chain has TRBV6-4 and TRBJ2-7; a weak D match, TRBD2 (6 bases). The germline V gene has CDR1 MRHNA and CDR2 SNTAGT. Trimming pared 11 bases from V and 5 bases from J, leaving 13 bases between. The CDR3 runs 11 residues. CDR3 nucleotides: TGTGCCGGCGGGACTTCCAACGAGCAGTACTTC. It specifies CAGGTSNEQYF.

This clone occurred a few times. The V and J genes are TRBV4-3 and TRBJ2-7, with D unresolved. V shed 0 bases and J shed 6 bases, with 15 bases lying between them. From germline, CDR1 is LGHNA and CDR2 YSLEER. This CDR3 contains 15 residues. CDR3 in DNA: TGCGCCAGCAGCCAAGAAGGCGAACGACTCGGCGAGCAGTACTTC. It specifies CASSQEGERLGEQYF.

The chain links TRBV5-5 to TRBJ2-2; possibly TRBD2 for D (6 bases). This CDR3 spans 15 amino acids. CDR1 and CDR2 (germline): SGHKS, YYEKEE (reference sequence). V lost 3 bases and J 4 bases, leaving 13 bases between the germline ends. The CDR3 here is CASSSYSGPTGELFF. The CDR3 DNA is TGTGCCAGCAGCTCGTATAGCGGACCCACCGGGGAGCTGTTTTTT.

The V gene is TRBV10-1, the J gene TRBJ1-1; D unclear. Germline loops: CDR1 WNHNN, CDR2 SYGVQD (reference sequence). Trimming cost V 0 bases and J 3 bases, with 11 bases left between them. This CDR3 is 15 amino acids long. The CDR3 region has the DNA TGCGCCAGCAGTGAGTCTAGAGAGGAGTACACTGAAGCTTTCTTT. Encoded protein: CASSESREEYTEAFF.

The V gene is TRBV7-2, the J gene TRBJ2-5, with D hard to call. The V gene's germline CDR1 is SGHTA and CDR2 FQGNSA. The V end was cut by 5 bases, the J end by 4 bases, with 5 bases between. The CDR3 has 11 residues. CDR3 coding DNA: TGTGCCAGCAGCCCTATAGAGACCCAGTACTTC. Translating it yields CASSPIETQYF.

This chain connects TRBV27 to TRBJ2-1, with TRBD2 matching 8 bases. CDR1 is MNHEY, CDR2 SMNVEV, per germline (reference sequence). The CDR3 loop spans 13 amino acids. V gave up 3 bases and J gave up 10 bases; unmatched junction bases: 5. CDR3: CASSLGVAGEQFF. The CDR3 nucleotides read TGTGCCAGCAGTTTGGGGGTAGCGGGAGAGCAGTTCTTC.

The rearrangement links TRBV6-5 to TRBJ2-7; no definite D call. The CDR3 totals 13 residues. V gave up 2 bases and J gave up 2 bases, with 7 bases separating them. The germline V gene has CDR1 MNHEY and CDR2 SVGAGI. CDR3 residues: CASSYSSAYEQYF. The CDR3 DNA is TGTGCCAGCAGTTACAGTTCAGCCTACGAGCAGTACTTC.

V gene TRBV4-1 combines with J gene TRBJ1-2; 7 bases are shared with TRBD1. Trimming removed 0 bases from V and 13 bases from J; junction bases left unmatched: 5. CDR1 MGHRA and CDR2 YSYEKL come from the germline V gene. CDR3 length: 12 amino acids. CDR3 coding DNA: TGCGCCAGCAGCCAAGAAGAGGGGGCGATCACCTTC. The encoded protein is CASSQEEGAITF.

This clone was counted a single time. CDR3 DNA: TGTGCCAGCAGTTATGGACAGGGAAGAGGCGAGCAGTACTTC. This encodes CASSYGQGRGEQYF. This chain connects TRBV6-6 to TRBJ2-7; 8 nucleotides match TRBD1. The V gene's germline CDR1 is MNHNY and CDR2 SVGAGI (reference sequence). The CDR3 length is 14 residues. V lost 3 bases, J lost 6 bases, and 7 bases stayed unmatched.